In this sample, the clone carrying this TCR beta chain turned up a few times. The data were obtained in a study of blood T cell repertoires in COVID-19. As handled by the study authors: Nucleated cell counts were estimated from reference gene primer amplification. Sequencing was performed with immunoSEQ multiplex PCR; in TCRdb, only in-frame clones are kept and a portion is missing. The V and J calls and clone size are taken from that table; D and trimming were inferred from the DNA. The sample yields more than 85,000 clones, 75% to 85% seen once. This CDR3 spans 15 amino acids. From germline, CDR1 is MDHEN and CDR2 SYDVKM. After removal of 4 bases from V and 8 bases from J, the junction contained 11 bases not matched to a gene.

Sequencing used peripheral blood. The rearrangement uses TRBV28 and TRBJ1-2; 9 nucleotides align to TRBD1. The origin of this receptor is a woman aged 55-69 years with acute or convalescent COVID-19. This CDR3 is CASSSPSGQGVGYTF. DNA for the CDR3: TGTGCCAGCAGTTCACCCTCGGGACAGGGTGTCGGCTACACCTTC.